Below, 25 T cell receptor beta chains from the same sample are listed, as sequenced in a study of blood T cell repertoires in COVID-19. Produced via immunoSEQ multiplex PCR; TCRdb's table is partial and in-frame only. Counted here are roughly 130,000 clones, over 60% occurring once; the ten biggest clones make up around 13%. The sample taken for sequencing was peripheral blood. These receptors all come from an elderly man with acute or convalescent COVID-19.

The genes are TRBV4-3 and TRBJ1-2; possible D gene TRBD1, 6 bases. The CDR3 totals 16 residues. Germline CDR1 LGHNA, CDR2 YSLEER. Trimming removed 4 bases at V and 4 bases at J, with 19 bases between. The CDR3 spells CASSPRRDTGPYGYTF. Written as DNA, the CDR3 is TGCGCCAGCAGCCCGCGCCGGGACACTGGACCCTATGGCTACACCTTC.

This chain links TRBV7-3 with TRBJ2-7, with D possibly being TRBD2 (5 bases). Trimming shortened V by 5 bases and J by 6 bases, and 14 bases separated the two germline ends. The CDR3 spans 13 residues. The germline V gene has CDR1 SGHTA and CDR2 FQGTGA. In DNA, the CDR3 is TGTGCCAGCAGCCAAAAGGCGGGCACCGAGCAGTACTTC. Encoded protein: CASSQKAGTEQYF.

The genes are TRBV7-9 and TRBJ2-5; no definite D call. The V gene lost 5 bases and the J gene lost 3 bases, with 13 bases spanning the gap. CDR3 length equals 14 residues. The V gene's germline CDR1 is SEHNR and CDR2 FQNEAQ (reference sequence). The CDR3 here is CASSLRSLEETQYF. CDR3 DNA sequence: TGTGCCAGCAGCCTTAGATCCCTCGAAGAGACCCAGTACTTC.

In its sample, this clone was seen a few times. This rearrangement joins TRBV27 to TRBJ1-6; D is possibly TRBD1 (6 bases). Germline assignment: CDR1 MNHEY and CDR2 SMNVEV (reference sequence). Trimming cost V 4 bases and J 9 bases, with 19 bases left between them. CDR3 length: 16 amino acids. CDR3 amino acids: CASSWEQGTVPSPLHF. Written as DNA, the CDR3 is TGTGCCAGCAGTTGGGAACAGGGTACCGTCCCTTCACCCCTCCACTTT.

The chain employs TRBV11-2 and TRBJ1-5; 9 nucleotides align to TRBD1. Germline V CDR1 and CDR2: SGHAT, FQNNGV. This CDR3 is 15 amino acids long. Germline trimming cut 1 base from V and 8 bases from J; bases unmatched to any gene: 6. CDR3 in amino acids: CASSLGTGVLEPQHF. The CDR3 DNA reads as TGTGCCAGCAGCTTAGGGACAGGGGTATTGGAGCCCCAGCATTTT.

This clone was seen more than once but under ten times. The gene calls are TRBV7-2 and TRBJ1-5; no definite D call. The germline gives CDR1 SGHTA, CDR2 FQGNSA. V was cut by 10 bases and J by 6 bases, with 19 bases left in between. This CDR3 contains 14 residues. In DNA, the CDR3 is TGTGCCACCGACGACGGGAGCGTAGGTCAGCCCCAGCATTTT. This encodes CATDDGSVGQPQHF.

This chain joins TRBV18 and TRBJ2-1; 12 bases are shared with TRBD2. The CDR3 is made up of 15 amino acids. Germline V gene data show CDR1 as KGHSH and CDR2 as LQKENI. V shed 3 bases and J 7 bases; nucleotides not matched to a gene: 4. The DNA of the CDR3 is TGTGCCAGCTCACCGACTAGCGGGGGTGTAAATGAGCAGTTCTTC. Protein product: CASSPTSGGVNEQFF.

The chain joins TRBV6-5 to TRBJ2-5, with TRBD2 as a possible D gene (5 bases). V was trimmed by 7 bases and J by 5 bases, leaving 8 bases between them. This CDR3 comprises 11 residues. CDR1 is MNHEY and CDR2 is SVGAGI in the germline V gene. For the CDR3, the DNA is TGTGCCAGCACGTCGGGGGAGACCCAGTACTTC. It encodes CASTSGETQYF.

This rearrangement joins TRBV24-1 to TRBJ2-3; D might be TRBD1 (5 bases). The CDR3 length is 16 residues. Trimming removed 7 bases from V and 4 bases from J, with 20 bases in between. Germline V gives CDR1 KGHDR, CDR2 SFDVKD. The CDR3 loop is CATSPTGRIKADTQYF. The CDR3 region has the DNA TGTGCCACCAGCCCCACAGGACGGATTAAGGCAGATACGCAGTATTTT.

The V call is TRBV27, the J call TRBJ2-1, with D hard to call. This CDR3 comprises 13 residues. Trimming cost V 3 bases and J 4 bases, with 7 bases left between them. Germline V gives CDR1 MNHEY, CDR2 SMNVEV (reference sequence). DNA of the CDR3: TGTGCCAGCAGTTTCGTAGTGTACAATGAGCAGTTCTTC. Translating gives CASSFVVYNEQFF.

The J gene is TRBJ1-1, the V gene TRBV3-1 (or the pseudogene TRBV3-2); 8 bases are a match to TRBD1. This CDR3 has 15 amino acids. Trimming removed 4 bases from V and 0 bases from J; junction bases left unmatched: 4. Per germline, CDR1 LGHDT and CDR2 YNNKEL (reference sequence). Here the CDR3 DNA reads TGTGCCAGCAGCCTTCGACAGGGGATGAACACTGAAGCTTTCTTT. It codes for CASSLRQGMNTEAFF.

The chain uses TRBV7-2 and TRBJ1-2, with 10 bases identical to TRBD1. J gave up 8 bases and V 0 bases, and 6 bases lay outside the gene matches. Germline lookup yields CDR1 SGHTA and CDR2 FQGNSA. This CDR3 region has 15 residues. DNA for the CDR3: TGTGCCAGCAGCTTAGCCGGACAGGGGGTAGGCGGCTACACCTTC. Residues: CASSLAGQGVGGYTF.

The V gene is TRBV28, the J gene TRBJ2-7; maybe TRBD2 (6 bases). This CDR3 spans 14 amino acids. Germline V gene data show CDR1 as MDHEN and CDR2 as SYDVKM. V lost 5 bases and J lost 3, with 14 bases in between. CDR3 sequence (DNA): TGTGCCAGCAGTGTCCCGGGGGATAACTACGAGCAGTACTTC. Its protein product is CASSVPGDNYEQYF.

V and J are TRBV6-5 and TRBJ1-2; tentative D call: TRBD1 (6 bases). There are 13 residues in the CDR3. Looked up from germline, CDR1 is MNHEY and CDR2 is SVGAGI. Trimming removed 5 bases at V and 2 bases at J, with 9 bases between. CDR3 sequence: CASSPQGNYGYTF. In nucleotides, the CDR3 is TGTGCCAGCAGTCCCCAGGGGAACTATGGCTACACCTTC.

This clone showed up just a few times. V is TRBV7-6 and J is TRBJ1-4, with D possibly being TRBD1 (5 bases). This CDR3 has 14 residues. The germline V gene has CDR1 SGHVS and CDR2 FNYEAQ. Trimming left V 5 bases short and J 7 bases short, with 14 bases between. The CDR3 DNA is TGTGCCAGCAGCGAAGGGACTCTTAGTGAAAAACTGTTTTTT. Protein: CASSEGTLSEKLFF.

V and J are TRBV2 and TRBJ1-5, with D tentatively TRBD1 (5 bases). The CDR3 consists of 12 residues. Trimming left V 5 bases short and J 9 bases short, with 11 bases between. Per germline, CDR1 SNHLY and CDR2 FYNNEI. As DNA, the CDR3 is TGTGCCAGCAGTACGGGGCGGGGGCCCCAGCATTTT. It encodes CASSTGRGPQHF. Supplemented by reference TRBV2 and TRBJ1-5, the full variable domain reads EPEVTQTPSHQVTQMGQEVILRCVPISNHLYFYWYRQILGQKVEFLVSFYNNEISEKSEIFDDQFSVERPDGSNFTLKIRSTKLEDSAMYFCASSTGRGPQHFGDGTRLSIL.

The V call is TRBV3-1 (or the pseudogene TRBV3-2), the J call TRBJ2-1; TRBD1 matches at 7 bases. Trimming at V came to 2 bases and at J to 6 bases, leaving 1 base not matched to a gene. Germline-derived CDR1 and CDR2 are LGHDT and YNNKEL (reference sequence). This CDR3 has 13 residues. The CDR3 region is CASSQQGVNEQFF. For the CDR3, the DNA is TGTGCCAGCAGCCAACAGGGGGTCAATGAGCAGTTCTTC.

The J gene is TRBJ2-4, the V gene TRBV18; D call uncertain. The length of the CDR3 is 15 residues. V lost 3 bases and J lost 0, with 9 bases in between. The germline V gene has CDR1 KGHSH and CDR2 LQKENI. The CDR3 reads CASSPENLAKNIQYF. CDR3 nucleotide sequence: TGTGCCAGCTCACCGGAGAACCTAGCCAAAAACATTCAGTACTTC.

V is TRBV25-1 and J is TRBJ2-3, with 7 bases aligning to TRBD1. The germline V gene has CDR1 MGHDK and CDR2 SYGVNS. V shed 3 bases and J 4 bases; nucleotides not matched to a gene: 7. CDR3 length: 15 residues. CDR3 DNA sequence: TGTGCCAGCAGTGATGACAGGGTGGGAGCAGATACGCAGTATTTT. Protein: CASSDDRVGADTQYF.

In its sample, this clone was seen once. The rearrangement uses TRBV13 and TRBJ1-1; 9 bases line up with TRBD1. There are 14 residues in the CDR3. Trimming cost V 6 bases and J 6 bases; bases outside gene matches: 8. Per the germline V gene, CDR1 is PRHDT and CDR2 is FYEKMQ (reference sequence). The DNA of the CDR3 is TGTGCCAGCAGTTCCGGGACAGGGATGTCTGAAGCTTTCTTT. Translation: CASSSGTGMSEAFF.

The chain carries TRBV7-2 and TRBJ2-5; D is possibly TRBD1 (5 bases). Germline assignment: CDR1 SGHTA and CDR2 FQGNSA. Trimming stripped 1 base from V and 2 bases from J, with 11 bases between. This CDR3 region has 15 residues. The CDR3 region has the DNA TGTGCCAGCAGCTTAGGGAATCCAGGGCAAGAGACCCAGTACTTC. This gives the protein CASSLGNPGQETQYF.

This clone occurred many times. CDR3 DNA: TGTGCCAGCAGCCCCACACGGGATCAGCCCCAGCATTTT. This gives the protein CASSPTRDQPQHF. The V gene is TRBV3-1 (or the pseudogene TRBV3-2), the J gene TRBJ1-5; the D is unclear. CDR1 and CDR2 from the germline V gene are LGHDT and YNNKEL (reference sequence). This CDR3 is 13 amino acids long. The V end lost 4 bases, the J end lost 5 bases, and 9 bases lay between the germline ends.

The chain joins TRBV11-2 to TRBJ2-2, with TRBD2 identical over 7 bases. Germline loops: CDR1 SGHAT, CDR2 FQNNGV. V shed 4 bases, J shed 2 bases, and the junction held 10 bases outside the gene matches. There are 17 residues in the CDR3. CDR3 sequence (DNA): TGTGCCAGCAGCTCAAAAACCGGGGGGTTTAACACCGGGGAGCTGTTTTTT. It yields the protein CASSSKTGGFNTGELFF.

This clone was detected only a few times. The rearrangement joins TRBV10-3 to TRBJ1-1; D is possibly TRBD1 (5 bases). CDR3 length equals 13 residues. CDR1 and CDR2 from the germline V gene are ENHRY and SYGVKD. With 8 bases removed from V and 4 bases from J, the gap between germline ends came to 14 bases. CDR3 sequence: CAIQVRVSTEAFF. DNA of the CDR3: TGTGCCATCCAGGTCAGGGTGAGCACTGAAGCTTTCTTT.

The gene calls are TRBV12-3 or TRBV12-4 and TRBJ1-2; D perhaps matches TRBD1 (6 bases). Trimming removed 7 bases at V and 8 bases at J, with 17 bases between. This CDR3 comprises 13 residues. CDR3 DNA sequence: TGTGCCAGCACGATACAGGGTCTATTGGGCTACACCTTC. Amino acid sequence: CASTIQGLLGYTF.